A single sample gave rise to the 24 T cell receptor beta chains below, sequenced in a study of shared T cell receptors in the human thymus. TCRdb's copy holds only in-frame clones and misses some; the assay was immunoSEQ multiplex PCR. Here the sample spans under 450,000 clones, 85% to 95% being singletons. Specimen: thymocytes. These receptors were taken from a human donor.

The V and J genes are TRBV5-4 and TRBJ2-7, with D tentatively TRBD2 (6 bases). Germline CDR1 is SGHNT and CDR2 is YYREEE (reference sequence). This CDR3 has 18 residues. V shed 4 bases and J shed 2 bases, with 25 bases lying between them. The DNA for the CDR3 is TGTGCCAGCAGCCCGTCTAGAGAAGGGGCGGGGACGACCTACGAGCAGTACTTC. It is translated as CASSPSREGAGTTYEQYF.

The chain has TRBV6-6 and TRBJ2-1; 8 bases are a match to TRBD2. Losses at the gene ends were 2 bases for V and 4 bases for J; bases not matched to a gene: 4. Germline loops: CDR1 MNHNY, CDR2 SVGAGI (reference sequence). The CDR3 covers 15 residues. The CDR3 protein is CASSYGTRGYNEQFF. The CDR3 nucleotides read TGTGCCAGCAGTTACGGGACTAGGGGTTACAATGAGCAGTTCTTC.

The V gene is TRBV5-1, the J gene TRBJ2-7, with 8 bases lining up with TRBD2. The CDR3 runs 12 residues. Germline values: CDR1 SGHRS, CDR2 YFSETQ. With V trimmed by 6 bases and J by 6 bases, 5 bases remained unmatched. The DNA for the CDR3 is TGCGCCAGCAAGTTCGGGAGGGCCGAGCAGTACTTC. Translating it yields CASKFGRAEQYF. The whole variable domain, filled in from reference TRBV5-1 and TRBJ2-7, reads KAGVTQTPRYLIKTRGQQVTLSCSPISGHRSVSWYQQTPGQGLQFLFEYFSETQRNKGNFPGRFSGRQFSNSRSEMNVSTLELGDSALYLCASKFGRAEQYFGPGTRLTVT.

V usage is TRBV4-2 and J usage is TRBJ2-4; either TRBD1 or TRBD2 may supply D (5 bases each). The CDR3 extends over 17 amino acids. The ends were cut back, 0 bases at V and 0 bases at J, with 12 bases in the middle. Germline lookup yields CDR1 LGHNA and CDR2 YNFKEQ. In nucleotides, the CDR3 is TGTGCCAGCAGCCAAGATCGGGGCGGGCTAGCCAAAAACATTCAGTACTTC. Protein sequence: CASSQDRGGLAKNIQYF.

This clone was detected only once. The CDR3 bases are TGTGCCAGCAGCTTAAAACTAGCGGGAGGGCCGGGCACAGATACGCAGTATTTT. Residues: CASSLKLAGGPGTDTQYF. The rearrangement links TRBV13 to TRBJ2-3, with 13 bases aligning to TRBD2. CDR3 length equals 18 residues. V lost 2 bases, J lost 1 base, and 6 bases stayed unmatched. Germline V gives CDR1 PRHDT, CDR2 FYEKMQ (reference sequence).

The chain is built from TRBV28 and TRBJ2-1; 15 nucleotides agree with TRBD2. The germline V gene encodes CDR1 MDHEN and CDR2 SYDVKM. This CDR3 spans 18 amino acids. Germline trimming cut 4 bases from V and 6 bases from J; bases unmatched to any gene: 10. CDR3 protein: CASSSAGLAGGPGNEQFF. The CDR3 bases are TGTGCCAGCAGTTCCGCTGGACTAGCGGGAGGGCCTGGCAATGAGCAGTTCTTC.

This chain joins TRBV6-5 and TRBJ2-7; the match to TRBD1 covers 10 bases. The germline CDR1 and CDR2 sequences are MNHEY and SVGAGI. The CDR3 runs to 15 residues. V shed 5 bases, J shed 0 bases, and the junction held 4 bases outside the gene matches. CDR3 amino acids: CASSPGQGLSYEQYF. The CDR3 DNA is TGTGCCAGCAGTCCGGGACAGGGGCTCTCCTACGAGCAGTACTTC.

J is TRBJ2-1 and V is TRBV7-2; D gene uncertain. Germline CDR1 SGHTA, CDR2 FQGNSA. V was trimmed by 3 bases and J by 0 bases, leaving 9 bases between them. This CDR3 has 15 residues. CDR3 region: CASSFGLGSYNEQFF. CDR3 bases: TGTGCCAGCAGCTTTGGTCTGGGCTCCTACAATGAGCAGTTCTTC.

The genes are TRBV7-2 and TRBJ2-1, with 7 bases fitting TRBD2. The V segment lost 2 bases and the J segment 2 bases; nucleotides outside the gene matches: 9. There are 17 residues in the CDR3. Germline assignment: CDR1 SGHTA and CDR2 FQGNSA. CDR3 residues: CASSLPRRTRTYNEQFF. As DNA, the CDR3 is TGTGCCAGCAGCTTACCCCGTCGGACTAGGACCTACAATGAGCAGTTCTTC.

The rearrangement links TRBV6-5 to TRBJ1-4, with a weak D call TRBD1 (5 bases). V was clipped by 5 bases and J by 4 bases, with 11 bases between them. The CDR3 spans 14 residues. Looked up from germline, CDR1 is MNHEY and CDR2 is SVGAGI. In nucleotides, the CDR3 is TGTGCCAGCAGTACCGGGGGGGTTAATGAAAAACTGTTTTTT. This translates into CASSTGGVNEKLFF.

This chain joins TRBV10-1 and TRBJ2-2; 12 nucleotides align to TRBD2. Germline CDR1 is WNHNN and CDR2 is SYGVQD (reference sequence). V was clipped by 4 bases and J by 4 bases; unmatched bases: 16. This CDR3 contains 20 residues. The CDR3 loop is CASSGSSGRAKLVVTGELFF. DNA for the CDR3: TGCGCCAGCAGTGGCTCTAGCGGGAGGGCAAAGTTAGTCGTCACCGGGGAGCTGTTTTTT.

J is TRBJ1-5 and V is TRBV27, with 9 positions matching TRBD1. CDR1 is MNHEY, CDR2 SMNVEV, per germline (reference sequence). V gave up 6 bases and J gave up 1 base; unmatched junction bases: 4. The CDR3 is made up of 15 amino acids. CDR3 amino acids: CASRLGTGSNQPQHF. CDR3 sequence (DNA): TGTGCCAGCAGGCTCGGGACAGGGAGCAATCAGCCCCAGCATTTT.

The chain couples TRBV29-1 to TRBJ2-5, with 14 bases aligning to TRBD2. This CDR3 region has 19 residues. Germline V gene lookup returns CDR1 SQVTM and CDR2 ANQGSEA. V trimming: 7 bases; J trimming: 4 bases; junction bases outside the gene matches: 20. As DNA, the CDR3 is TGCAGCGCCCCGGGACAGTCGGGACTAGCGGGAGTGACCGGAGAGACCCAGTACTTC. Amino acids: CSAPGQSGLAGVTGETQYF. Full variable domain (missing parts from reference TRBV29-1 and TRBJ2-5): SAVISQKPSRDICQRGTSLTIQCQVDSQVTMMFWYRQQPGQSLTLIATANQGSEATYESGFVIDKFPISRPNLTFSTLTVSNMSPEDSSIYLCSAPGQSGLAGVTGETQYFGPGTRLLVL.

The J gene is TRBJ2-7, the V gene TRBV27; TRBD2 might be the D (6 bases). This CDR3 is built from 11 residues. The V gene's germline CDR1 is MNHEY and CDR2 SMNVEV (reference sequence). Trimming removed 10 bases at V and 6 bases at J, with 13 bases between. The CDR3 sequence is CATLGGVEQYF. The CDR3 DNA is TGTGCCACTCTGGGGGGAGTCGAGCAGTACTTC.

This rearrangement joins TRBV7-9 to TRBJ2-7, with 11 bases lining up with TRBD1. Germline V gives CDR1 SEHNR, CDR2 FQNEAQ (reference sequence). Trimming at V came to 5 bases and at J to 7 bases, leaving 13 bases not matched to a gene. The CDR3 covers 16 residues. In nucleotides, the CDR3 is TGTGCCAGCAGCCGCAGGACAGGGGGCGTTTTCTGTGAGCAGTACTTC. This sequence encodes CASSRRTGGVFCEQYF.

The rearrangement links TRBV2 to TRBJ1-3, with D unclear. CDR1 and CDR2 (germline): SNHLY, FYNNEI. V was pared by 2 bases and J by 1 base, with 18 bases between. The CDR3 contains 18 residues. CDR3 bases: TGTGCCAGCAGTGAATTGGGAACGGAGAACCTGTCTGGAAACACCATATATTTT. Translation gives CASSELGTENLSGNTIYF.

The chain combines TRBV11-1 with TRBJ2-7; D ambiguous. From germline, CDR1 is SGHAT and CDR2 FQDESV (reference sequence). Trimming shortened V by 2 bases and J by 6 bases, and 5 bases separated the two germline ends. CDR3 length: 11 amino acids. The CDR3, as DNA: TGTGCCAGCAGCTTACTCACCGAGCAGTACTTC. The encoded protein is CASSLLTEQYF.

The chain carries TRBV5-1 and TRBJ1-2; D ambiguous. Germline V CDR1 and CDR2: SGHRS, YFSETQ. The CDR3 has 12 residues. V was clipped by 4 bases and J by 7 bases, with 11 bases between them. Written as DNA, the CDR3 is TGCGCCAGCAGCAAATTACGGGGTGGCTACACCTTC. Its translation: CASSKLRGGYTF. The entire variable domain, with the rest obtained from reference TRBV5-1 and TRBJ1-2, is as follows: KAGVTQTPRYLIKTRGQQVTLSCSPISGHRSVSWYQQTPGQGLQFLFEYFSETQRNKGNFPGRFSGRQFSNSRSEMNVSTLELGDSALYLCASSKLRGGYTFGSGTRLTVV.

The chain recombines TRBV18 with TRBJ2-3, with D perhaps TRBD2 (5 bases). Germline lookup yields CDR1 KGHSH and CDR2 LQKENI. This CDR3 comprises 18 residues. Trimming left V 0 bases short and J 0 bases short, with 16 bases between. CDR3 in amino acids: CASSPPRSGKRSTDTQYF. The CDR3 nucleotides are TGTGCCAGCTCACCACCCCGGTCGGGGAAAAGGAGCACAGATACGCAGTATTTT. The full variable domain, in which reference TRBV18 and TRBJ2-3 provide the parts outside the CDR3, is NAGVMQNPRHLVRRRGQEARLRCSPMKGHSHVYWYRQLPEEGLKFMVYLQKENIIDESGMPKERFSAEFPKEGPSILRIQQVVRGDSAAYFCASSPPRSGKRSTDTQYFGPGTRLTVL.

The chain uses TRBV5-1 and TRBJ2-2, with D perhaps TRBD2 (6 bases). V was cut by 3 bases and J by 3 bases, with 12 bases left in between. This CDR3 is built from 15 residues. CDR1 is SGHRS, CDR2 YFSETQ, per germline. CDR3 sequence: CASSWRGKDTGELFF. The CDR3 region has the DNA TGCGCCAGCAGCTGGAGGGGAAAAGACACCGGGGAGCTGTTTTTT.

The chain combines TRBV10-1 with TRBJ1-2, with D perhaps TRBD1 (5 bases). This CDR3 has 15 residues. V dropped 3 bases and J dropped 7 bases, with 18 bases sitting between them. The germline V gene encodes CDR1 WNHNN and CDR2 SYGVQD (reference sequence). The CDR3 DNA is TGCGCCAGCAGTGAATCTGTGGGGGTTTCGGCTGGCTACACCTTC. This translates into CASSESVGVSAGYTF.

This clone appeared a single time. This chain joins TRBV28 and TRBJ2-1; TRBD2 matches 8 bases. This CDR3 comprises 16 residues. V lost 5 bases, J lost 5 bases, and 11 bases stayed unmatched. Germline loops: CDR1 MDHEN, CDR2 SYDVKM. CDR3: CASSLSTSAPNNEQFF. The CDR3, as DNA: TGTGCCAGCAGTCTGTCGACTAGCGCACCGAACAATGAGCAGTTCTTC.

The chain recombines TRBV7-9 with TRBJ1-2; tentative D call: TRBD1 (6 bases). The V gene's germline CDR1 is SEHNR and CDR2 FQNEAQ (reference sequence). This CDR3 spans 16 amino acids. V was trimmed by 5 bases and J by 2 bases, leaving 18 bases between them. The CDR3 loop is CASSAQGSQRNYGYTF. CDR3 nucleotides: TGTGCCAGCAGCGCCCAGGGGTCCCAACGAAACTATGGCTACACCTTC.

The chain joins TRBV7-8 to TRBJ2-7; 9 nucleotides align to TRBD2. The CDR3 consists of 16 residues. The V segment lost 2 bases and the J segment 5 bases; nucleotides outside the gene matches: 10. Germline assignment: CDR1 SGHVS and CDR2 FQNEAQ. The CDR3 DNA sequence: TGTGCCAGCAGCTTATTTATCGCGGGAGGGCCAGACGAGCAGTACTTC. The encoded protein is CASSLFIAGGPDEQYF.